This T cell receptor beta chain was obtained from a study of OX40 agonist ivuxolimab in advanced cancers. Overall study: A mean age of about 59 years, range about 20 to 79, was recorded, and roughly 83% were male.

From germline, CDR1 is SGHDN and CDR2 FVKESK. V was clipped by 3 bases and J by 4 bases, with 1 base between them. There are 11 residues in the CDR3. Some clones are missing from TCRdb's copy, which holds only in-frame ones; the method was immunoSEQ multiplex PCR. The data contain around 31,000 clones, approximately 86% of them singletons. Systemic immunosuppression or autoimmune disease history was grounds to exclude patients. Regarding this clone: A much larger clone differs from this one at a single base, so this may be a read error.

Sample: CD4+ or CD8+ T cells sorted from blood, taken in a trial of the OX40 agonist ivuxolimab. This sequence originates from an adult with an advanced solid tumor such as melanoma, head and neck, liver or kidney cancer. The chain recombines TRBV14 with TRBJ2-1; D call uncertain. CDR3: CASSHYNEQFF. The CDR3 DNA reads TGTGCCAGCAGCCATTACAATGAGCAGTTCTTC.